The 17 T cell receptor beta chains below were found in one sample sequenced in a study of vaccination effects on CD4 cells after COVID-19. Having been cultured for about 10 days, the cells underwent CD4+ T cell isolation. Profiling relied on immunoSEQ multiplex PCR, and the TCRdb table lists in-frame clones only, not all of them. The sample has 31,000 or so clones; 70% are singletons. The antigens for these receptors are not known. The specimen was CD4+ T cells from PBMCs cultured without peptide, collected before COVID-19 vaccination. The receptors were sampled from a human donor who received a COVID-19 vaccine.

The V call is TRBV27, the J call TRBJ2-7; possible D gene TRBD2, 5 bases. This CDR3 has 18 amino acids. Trimming cost V 7 bases and J 4 bases, with 29 bases left between them. Germline CDR1 MNHEY, CDR2 SMNVEV (reference sequence). The CDR3 nucleotides read TGTGCCAGCACACCTTCGGGAAGTGCGGCGAGAGCCCGATACGAGCAGTACTTC. Protein sequence: CASTPSGSAARARYEQYF.

V gene TRBV7-9 combines with J gene TRBJ2-7; D not certain. Germline V gene data show CDR1 as SEHNR and CDR2 as FQNEAQ (reference sequence). The CDR3 sequence is 13 residues long. V was trimmed by 7 bases and J by 2 bases, leaving 12 bases between them. The CDR3 DNA follows: TGTGCCAGCACCTTGGGCGGTGCCTACGAGCAGTACTTC. Translation gives CASTLGGAYEQYF.

This clone came up a few times. The CDR3 protein is CASSWGGANTGELFF. CDR3 in DNA: TGCGCCAGCAGCTGGGGGGGAGCGAACACCGGGGAGCTGTTTTTT. The V gene is TRBV5-1, the J gene TRBJ2-2; 7 bases agree with TRBD2. CDR3 length: 15 amino acids. Trimming at V came to 3 bases and at J to 0 bases, leaving 2 bases not matched to a gene. Per the germline V gene, CDR1 is SGHRS and CDR2 is YFSETQ.

V is TRBV5-6 and J is TRBJ2-1; weak D call: TRBD2 (6 bases). Per the germline V gene, CDR1 is SGHDT and CDR2 is YYEEEE. The CDR3 has 11 residues. V was trimmed by 4 bases and J by 12 bases, leaving 11 bases between them. CDR3: CASSATSSQFF. Written as DNA, the CDR3 is TGTGCCAGCAGCGCTACTAGCTCGCAGTTCTTC.

The rearrangement uses TRBV19 and TRBJ2-7, with D possibly TRBD1 on 6 matching bases. Germline V lookup: CDR1 LNHDA, CDR2 SQIVND (reference sequence). The V and J ends lost 4 bases and 1 base respectively, with 11 bases between them. The CDR3 runs 14 residues. As DNA, the CDR3 is TGTGCCAGTAGTACAGGGGTGAGGTCCTACGAGCAGTACTTC. It is translated as CASSTGVRSYEQYF. The whole variable domain, remainder taken from reference TRBV19 and TRBJ2-7, is DGGITQSPKYLFRKEGQNVTLSCEQNLNHDAMYWYRQDPGQGLRLIYYSQIVNDFQKGDIAEGYSVSREKKESFPLTVTSAQKNPTAFYLCASSTGVRSYEQYFGPGTRLTVT.

This clone turned up a few times. V is TRBV6-1 and J is TRBJ1-5; no definite D call. Trimming pared 5 bases from V and 6 bases from J, leaving 14 bases between. CDR1 and CDR2 (germline): MNHNS, SASEGT. CDR3 length: 14 amino acids. CDR3 amino acids: CASSNDGTVQPQHF. The CDR3 nucleotides read TGTGCCAGCAGTAACGACGGCACCGTTCAGCCCCAGCATTTT.

Here the CDR3 reads CASSSISAQDLHGYTF. The CDR3 DNA reads TGTGCCAGCAGCTCCATCTCGGCGCAGGACCTGCATGGCTACACCTTC. The chain links TRBV11-2 to TRBJ1-2, with D hard to call. This CDR3 has 16 amino acids. Per the germline V gene, CDR1 is SGHAT and CDR2 is FQNNGV. Trimming took 4 bases from V and 6 from J, leaving 21 bases between them.

The chain carries TRBV7-8 and TRBJ1-4, with TRBD1 as a possible D gene (6 bases). The CDR3 is 14 amino acids. The V and J ends lost 8 bases and 8 bases respectively, with 18 bases between them. CDR1 is SGHVS, CDR2 FQNEAQ, per germline. This chain's CDR3 is CASRKRDKKEKLFF. The CDR3 coding sequence is TGTGCCAGCCGGAAAAGGGACAAAAAAGAAAAACTGTTTTTT.

The J gene is TRBJ2-2, the V gene TRBV5-5; D remains unclear. The CDR3 has 15 residues. Trimming shortened V by 0 bases and J by 2 bases, and 8 bases separated the two germline ends. Per the germline V gene, CDR1 is SGHKS and CDR2 is YYEKEE (reference sequence). CDR3 bases: TGTGCCAGCAGCTTGGGGCCAGTCAACACCGGGGAGCTGTTTTTT. This translates into CASSLGPVNTGELFF.

The genes are TRBV6-5 and TRBJ2-7, with D perhaps matching TRBD1 (5 bases). Germline V CDR1 and CDR2: MNHEY, SVGAGI. Trimming stripped 8 bases from V and 3 bases from J, with 14 bases between. The CDR3 length is 13 residues. Here the CDR3 reads CASGRGYNYEQYF. CDR3 bases: TGTGCCAGCGGTAGGGGCTACAACTACGAGCAGTACTTC.

This clone was seen more than once but under ten times. The junction does not match germline at one end; this may be a read error. The J gene is TRBJ1-2, the V gene TRBV6-1; D gene unclear. Germline loops: CDR1 MNHNS, CDR2 SASEGT. The CDR3 is 13 amino acids. The CDR3 sequence: CASSENALSRAPF. The CDR3 bases are TGTGCCAGCAGTGAAAATGCATTATCCCGGGCACCTTTC.

The chain combines TRBV5-6 with TRBJ2-1; D ambiguous. Trimming shortened V by 0 bases and J by 7 bases, and 5 bases separated the two germline ends. Germline V CDR1 and CDR2: SGHDT, YYEEEE. The CDR3 has 12 amino acids. CDR3 sequence: CASSLGQNEQFF. CDR3 in DNA: TGTGCCAGCAGCTTGGGGCAGAATGAGCAGTTCTTC.

The CDR3 loop is CASSKTDSLGNEQFF. DNA for the CDR3: TGTGCCAGTAGCAAAACGGACAGTCTCGGCAATGAGCAGTTCTTC. The V and J genes are TRBV19 and TRBJ2-1; D might be TRBD1 (6 bases). Germline CDR1 and CDR2: LNHDA and SQIVND (reference sequence). CDR3 length: 15 residues. The V and J ends lost 6 bases and 6 bases respectively, with 18 bases between them.

The rearrangement joins TRBV7-9 to TRBJ1-1; D is uncertain. This CDR3 is 14 amino acids long. Germline V gene data show CDR1 as SEHNR and CDR2 as FQNEAQ (reference sequence). Trimming shortened V by 5 bases and J by 6 bases, and 16 bases separated the two germline ends. The CDR3 DNA reads TGTGCCAGCAGCGCCACGACGGGAGGCGCTGAAGCTTTCTTT. It encodes CASSATTGGAEAFF.

The chain joins TRBV6-5 to TRBJ2-1; 7 bases agree with TRBD2. The length of the CDR3 is 14 residues. After removal of 0 bases from V and 5 bases from J, the junction contained 1 base not matched to a gene. Germline V gene lookup returns CDR1 MNHEY and CDR2 SVGAGI. For the CDR3, the DNA is TGTGCCAGCAGTTACTCGCTAGCGGACAATGAGCAGTTCTTC. Encoded protein: CASSYSLADNEQFF.

The rearrangement links TRBV5-5 to TRBJ2-3; D gene ambiguous. The CDR3 is 12 amino acids. V was cut by 4 bases and J by 4 bases, with 7 bases left in between. CDR1 and CDR2 from the germline V gene are SGHKS and YYEKEE (reference sequence). CDR3 protein: CASSQVSDTQYF. The CDR3 region has the DNA TGTGCCAGCAGCCAAGTTTCAGATACGCAGTATTTT.

The chain combines TRBV18 with TRBJ1-2, with unresolved D. V was cut by 6 bases and J by 4 bases, with 18 bases left in between. The CDR3 totals 15 residues. Germline values: CDR1 KGHSH, CDR2 LQKENI. The CDR3, as DNA: TGTGCCAGCTCGGAAGCTCGGCTGCAGAGCTATGGCTACACCTTC. As protein: CASSEARLQSYGYTF.